A selection of T cell receptor beta chains follows, all from one sample in a study of blood T cell repertoires in COVID-19. The table came from immunoSEQ multiplex PCR; TCRdb's copy has only in-frame clones and leaves some out. The profile covers 50,000 to 80,000 clones, with about 86% appearing a single time and 6.9% taken by the ten largest. The sequenced sample consisted of peripheral blood. The receptors come from a man over 45 with active COVID-19. CDR3s include the opening cysteine and the closing phenylalanine or tryptophan. A D gene is named only where the DNA matches it firmly. The size field is filled for only some rows; it gives once, few, many or a size class.

size: few; D: TRBD1; J: TRBJ1-1; V: TRBV2; DNA: TGTGCCAGCCGCAGAGTGGGACAGGGGGTGGGCACTGAAGCTTTCTTT; CDR3: CASRRVGQGVGTEAFF
size: -; D: -; J: TRBJ2-3; V: TRBV14; DNA: TGTGCCAGCAGCCAAGATTACTCAGATACGCAGTATTTT; CDR3: CASSQDYSDTQYF
size: once; D: TRBD1; J: TRBJ1-5; V: TRBV2; DNA: TGTGCCAGCAGTGATGGCAACAGGGGGTACAATCAGCCCCAGCATTTT; CDR3: CASSDGNRGYNQPQHF
size: once; D: TRBD1; J: TRBJ2-1; V: TRBV3-1/TRBV3-2; DNA: TGTGCCAGCAGCCAAGACCCGGGACAGTACTACAATGAGCAGTTCTTC; CDR3: CASSQDPGQYYNEQFF
size: -; D: TRBD1; J: TRBJ2-3; V: TRBV19; DNA: TGTGCCAGTAGTCGGACAGGGCATGGCTTTGGCACAGATACGCAGTATTTT; CDR3: CASSRTGHGFGTDTQYF
size: -; D: TRBD1; J: TRBJ2-7; V: TRBV29-1; DNA: TGCAGCGTGAAACCGGGACAGGGAACCTACGAGCAGTACTTC; CDR3: CSVKPGQGTYEQYF
size: once; D: -; J: TRBJ1-2; V: TRBV5-1; DNA: TGCGCCAGCAGCCCTGACCCACACAGCGGGGGGGCTGGCGGCTACACCTTC; CDR3: CASSPDPHSGGAGGYTF
size: -; D: TRBD1; J: TRBJ2-3; V: TRBV20-1; DNA: TGCAGTGCTAGTCCCCCCCCAGGGGGCTCAGATACGCAGTATTTT; CDR3: CSASPPPGGSDTQYF
size: few; D: TRBD1; J: TRBJ1-5; V: TRBV19; DNA: TGTGCCAGTAGTATGACAGGGGATCAGCCCCAGCATTTT; CDR3: CASSMTGDQPQHF
size: -; D: TRBD2; J: TRBJ2-3; V: TRBV7-9; DNA: TGTGCCAGCAGCTCAGACCCCGGGACTAGCGGGGGGGCTGGAGATACGCAGTATTTT; CDR3: CASSSDPGTSGGAGDTQYF
size: few; D: -; J: TRBJ1-2; V: TRBV19; DNA: TGTGCCAGTAGTGGCCAGGCTGTTGTGGGCCGCTATGGCTACACCTTC; CDR3: CASSGQAVVGRYGYTF